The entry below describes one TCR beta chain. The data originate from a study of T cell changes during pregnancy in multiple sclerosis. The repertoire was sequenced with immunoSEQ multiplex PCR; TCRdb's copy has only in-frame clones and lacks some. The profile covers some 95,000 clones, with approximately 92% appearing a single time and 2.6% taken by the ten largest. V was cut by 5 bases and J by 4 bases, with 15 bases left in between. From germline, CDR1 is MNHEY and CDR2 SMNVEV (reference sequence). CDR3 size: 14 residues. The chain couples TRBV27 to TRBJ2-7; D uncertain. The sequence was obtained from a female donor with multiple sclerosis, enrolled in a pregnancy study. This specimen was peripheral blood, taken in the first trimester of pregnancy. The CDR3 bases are TGTGCCAGCAGTCCCTCTGGTTACCAGTACGAGCAGTACTTC. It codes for CASSPSGYQYEQYF.